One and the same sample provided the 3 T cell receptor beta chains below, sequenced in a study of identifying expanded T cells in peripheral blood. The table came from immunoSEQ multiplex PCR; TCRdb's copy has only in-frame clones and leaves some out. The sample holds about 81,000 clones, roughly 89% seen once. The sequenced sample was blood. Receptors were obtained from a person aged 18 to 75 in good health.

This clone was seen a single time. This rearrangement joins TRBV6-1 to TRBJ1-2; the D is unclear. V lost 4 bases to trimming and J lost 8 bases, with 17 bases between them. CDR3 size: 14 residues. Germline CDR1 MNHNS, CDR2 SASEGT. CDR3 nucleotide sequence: TGTGCCAGCAGTGCCGTGTTTTTAAGCCAAGGCTACACCTTC. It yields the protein CASSAVFLSQGYTF.

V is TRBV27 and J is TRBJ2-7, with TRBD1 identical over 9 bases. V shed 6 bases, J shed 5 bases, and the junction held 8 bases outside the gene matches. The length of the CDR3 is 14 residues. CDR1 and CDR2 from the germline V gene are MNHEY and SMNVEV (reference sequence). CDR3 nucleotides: TGTGCCAGCAGGCTCGGGACAGGGATCCACGAGCAGTACTTC. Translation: CASRLGTGIHEQYF.

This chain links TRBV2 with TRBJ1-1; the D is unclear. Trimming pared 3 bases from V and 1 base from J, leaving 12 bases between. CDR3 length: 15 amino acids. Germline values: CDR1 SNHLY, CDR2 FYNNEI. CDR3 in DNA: TGTGCCAGCAGTGATTTGGGTTTAACGAACACTGAAGCTTTCTTT. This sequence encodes CASSDLGLTNTEAFF. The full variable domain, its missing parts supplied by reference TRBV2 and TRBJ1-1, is EPEVTQTPSHQVTQMGQEVILRCVPISNHLYFYWYRQILGQKVEFLVSFYNNEISEKSEIFDDQFSVERPDGSNFTLKIRSTKLEDSAMYFCASSDLGLTNTEAFFGQGTRLTVV.